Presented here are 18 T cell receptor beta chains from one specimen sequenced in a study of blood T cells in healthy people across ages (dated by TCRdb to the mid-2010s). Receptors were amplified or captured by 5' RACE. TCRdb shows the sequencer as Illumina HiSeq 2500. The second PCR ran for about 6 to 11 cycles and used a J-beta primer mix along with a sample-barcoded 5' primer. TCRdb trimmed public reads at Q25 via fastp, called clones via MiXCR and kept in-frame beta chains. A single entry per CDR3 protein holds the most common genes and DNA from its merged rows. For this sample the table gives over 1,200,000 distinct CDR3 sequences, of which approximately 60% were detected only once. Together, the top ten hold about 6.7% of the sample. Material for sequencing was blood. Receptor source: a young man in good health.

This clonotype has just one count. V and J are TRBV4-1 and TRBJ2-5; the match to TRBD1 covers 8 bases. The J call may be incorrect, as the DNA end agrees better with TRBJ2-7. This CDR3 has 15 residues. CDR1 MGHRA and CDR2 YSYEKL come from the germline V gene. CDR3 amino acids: CASSQAATGVDEQYF. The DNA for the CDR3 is TGCGCCAGCAGCCAAGCAGCGACAGGGGTCGACGAGCAGTACTTC.

The CDR3 region is CASSLFSDREETQYF. The CDR3 coding sequence is TGTGCCAGCAGTTTGTTCTCCGACCGAGAGGAGACCCAGTACTTC. The V call is TRBV28, the J call TRBJ2-5; D uncertain. Germline values: CDR1 MDHEN, CDR2 SYDVKM. The CDR3 has 15 residues. The ends were cut back, 3 bases at V and 5 bases at J, with 16 bases in the middle.

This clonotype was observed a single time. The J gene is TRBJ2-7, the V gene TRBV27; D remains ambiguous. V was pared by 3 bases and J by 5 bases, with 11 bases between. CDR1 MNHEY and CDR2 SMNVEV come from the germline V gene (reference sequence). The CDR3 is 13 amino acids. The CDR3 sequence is CASSFAVWDEQYF. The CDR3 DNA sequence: TGTGCCAGCAGTTTTGCTGTGTGGGACGAGCAGTACTTC.

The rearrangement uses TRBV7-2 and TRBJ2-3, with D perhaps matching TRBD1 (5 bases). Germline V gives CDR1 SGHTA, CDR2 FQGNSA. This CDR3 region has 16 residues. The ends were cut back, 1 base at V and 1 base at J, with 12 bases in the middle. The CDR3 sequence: CASSLGRGRGTDTQYF. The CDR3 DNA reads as TGTGCCAGCAGCTTAGGTAGGGGCCGAGGCACAGATACGCAGTATTTT.

The CDR3, as DNA: TGTGCCAGCATTCGGACGGTCCCCGGGGAGCTGTTTTTT. It encodes CASIRTVPGELFF. The chain carries TRBV6-2 or TRBV6-3 and TRBJ2-2; D remains ambiguous. The CDR3 totals 13 residues. Per germline, CDR1 MNHEY and CDR2 SVGEGT. Trimming cost V 7 bases and J 6 bases, with 12 bases left between them.

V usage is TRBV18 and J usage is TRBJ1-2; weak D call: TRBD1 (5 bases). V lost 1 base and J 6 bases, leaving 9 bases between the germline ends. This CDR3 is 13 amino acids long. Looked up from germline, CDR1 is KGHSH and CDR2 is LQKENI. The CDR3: CASSPRTTDGYTF. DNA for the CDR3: TGTGCCAGCTCACCACGGACAACTGATGGCTACACCTTC.

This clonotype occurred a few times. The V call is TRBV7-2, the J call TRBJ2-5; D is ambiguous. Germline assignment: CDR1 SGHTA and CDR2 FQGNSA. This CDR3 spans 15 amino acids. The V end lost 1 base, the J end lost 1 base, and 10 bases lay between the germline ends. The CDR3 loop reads CASSLVVGAQETQYF. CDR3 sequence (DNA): TGTGCCAGCAGCTTAGTGGTTGGAGCCCAAGAGACCCAGTACTTC.

As DNA, the CDR3 is TGTGCCAGCAGCCACCCGTGGACCCCGAACAATGAGCAGTTCTTC. It codes for CASSHPWTPNNEQFF. This chain uses TRBV3-1 with TRBJ2-1; the D is unclear. Germline V CDR1 and CDR2: LGHDT, YNNKEL (reference sequence). Trimming took off 3 bases at V and 5 bases at J, with 14 bases between the two ends. The CDR3 is 15 amino acids.

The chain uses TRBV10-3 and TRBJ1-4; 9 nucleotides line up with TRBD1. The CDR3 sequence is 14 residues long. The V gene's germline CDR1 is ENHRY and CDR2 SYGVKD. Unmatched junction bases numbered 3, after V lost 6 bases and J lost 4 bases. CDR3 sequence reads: CAIRPGQGNEKLFF. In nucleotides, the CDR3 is TGTGCCATCAGACCGGGACAGGGTAATGAAAAACTGTTTTTT.

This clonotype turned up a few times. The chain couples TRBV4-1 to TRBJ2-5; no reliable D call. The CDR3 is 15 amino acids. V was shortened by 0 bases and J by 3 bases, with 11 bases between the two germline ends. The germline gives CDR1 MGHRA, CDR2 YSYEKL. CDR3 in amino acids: CASSQDLGPKETQYF. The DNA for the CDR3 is TGCGCCAGCAGCCAAGATCTCGGACCGAAAGAGACCCAGTACTTC.

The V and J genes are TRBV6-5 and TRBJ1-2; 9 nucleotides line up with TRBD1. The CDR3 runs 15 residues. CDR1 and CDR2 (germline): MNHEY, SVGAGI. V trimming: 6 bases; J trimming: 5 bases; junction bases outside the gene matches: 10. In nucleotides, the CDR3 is TGTGCCAGCAGCTCCGACAGGGGGATTCCTTATGGCTACACCTTC. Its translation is CASSSDRGIPYGYTF.

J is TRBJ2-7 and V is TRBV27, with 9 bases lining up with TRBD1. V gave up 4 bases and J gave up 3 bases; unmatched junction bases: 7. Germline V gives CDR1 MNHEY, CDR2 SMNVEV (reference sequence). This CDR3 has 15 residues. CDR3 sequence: CASSWIQGAGYEQYF. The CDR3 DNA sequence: TGTGCCAGCAGTTGGATACAGGGGGCTGGCTACGAGCAGTACTTC.

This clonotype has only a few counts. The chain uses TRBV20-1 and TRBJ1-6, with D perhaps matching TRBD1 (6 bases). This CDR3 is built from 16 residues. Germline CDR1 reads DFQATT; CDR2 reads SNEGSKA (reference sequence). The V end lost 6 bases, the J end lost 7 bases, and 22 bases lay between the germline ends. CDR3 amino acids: CSAKNIVGRGNSPLHF. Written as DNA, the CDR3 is TGCAGTGCCAAAAACATCGTCGGCAGGGGAAATTCACCCCTCCACTTT.

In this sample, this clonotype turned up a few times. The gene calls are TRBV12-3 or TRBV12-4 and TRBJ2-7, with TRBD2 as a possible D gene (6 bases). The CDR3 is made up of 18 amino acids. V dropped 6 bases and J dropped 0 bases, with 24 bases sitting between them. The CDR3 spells CASSASDREMSPSYEQYF. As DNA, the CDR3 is TGTGCCAGCAGCGCAAGCGACCGGGAGATGTCCCCCTCCTACGAGCAGTACTTC.

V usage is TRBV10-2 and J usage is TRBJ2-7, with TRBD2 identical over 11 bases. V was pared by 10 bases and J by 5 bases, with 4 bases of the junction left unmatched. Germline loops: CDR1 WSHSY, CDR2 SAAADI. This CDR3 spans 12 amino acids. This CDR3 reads CATLAGGDEQYF. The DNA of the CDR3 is TGCGCCACCCTAGCGGGGGGCGACGAGCAGTACTTC.

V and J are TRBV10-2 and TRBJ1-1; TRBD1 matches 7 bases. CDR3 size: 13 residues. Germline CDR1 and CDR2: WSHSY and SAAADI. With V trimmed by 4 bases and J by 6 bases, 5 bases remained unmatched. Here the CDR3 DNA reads TGCGCCAGCAGTGCAGGGGGTGGCGCTGAAGCTTTCTTT. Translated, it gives CASSAGGGAEAFF.

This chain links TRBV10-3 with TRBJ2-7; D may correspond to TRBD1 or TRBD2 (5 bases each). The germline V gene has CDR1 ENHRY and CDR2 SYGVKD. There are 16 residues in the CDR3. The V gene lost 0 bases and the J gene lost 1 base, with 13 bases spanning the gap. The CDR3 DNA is TGTGCCATCAGTGAGTCGACGAGAGGGGAATCCTACGAGCAGTACTTC. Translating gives CAISESTRGESYEQYF.

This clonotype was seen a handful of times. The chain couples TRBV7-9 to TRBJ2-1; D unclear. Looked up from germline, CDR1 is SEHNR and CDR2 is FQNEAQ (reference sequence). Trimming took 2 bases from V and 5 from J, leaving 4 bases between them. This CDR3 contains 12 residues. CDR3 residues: CASSLQNNEQFF. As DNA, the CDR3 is TGTGCCAGCAGCTTACAGAACAATGAGCAGTTCTTC.